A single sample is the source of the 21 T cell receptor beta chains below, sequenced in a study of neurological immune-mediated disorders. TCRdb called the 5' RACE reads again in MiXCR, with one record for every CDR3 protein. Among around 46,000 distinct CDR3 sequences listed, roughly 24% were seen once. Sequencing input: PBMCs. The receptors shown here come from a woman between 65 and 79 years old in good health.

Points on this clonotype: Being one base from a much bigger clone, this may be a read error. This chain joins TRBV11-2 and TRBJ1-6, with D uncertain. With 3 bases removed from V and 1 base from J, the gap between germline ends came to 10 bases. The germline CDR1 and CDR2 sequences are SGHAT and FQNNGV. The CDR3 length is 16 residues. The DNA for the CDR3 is TGTGCCAGCAGCTTTCGGGCAGTGTCCTATAATTCACCCCTCCACTTT. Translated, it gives CASSFRAVSYNSPLHF.

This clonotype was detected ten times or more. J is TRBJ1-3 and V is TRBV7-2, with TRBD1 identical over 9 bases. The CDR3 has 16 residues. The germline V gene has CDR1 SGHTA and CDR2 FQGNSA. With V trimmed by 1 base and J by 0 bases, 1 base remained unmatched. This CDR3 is CASSLVGQGSGNTIYF. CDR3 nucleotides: TGTGCCAGCAGCTTAGTGGGACAGGGCTCTGGAAACACCATATATTTT.

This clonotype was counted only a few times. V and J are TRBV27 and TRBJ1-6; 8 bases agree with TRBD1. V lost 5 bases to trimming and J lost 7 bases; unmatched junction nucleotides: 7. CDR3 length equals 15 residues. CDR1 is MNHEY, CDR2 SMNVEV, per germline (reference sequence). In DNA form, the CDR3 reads TGTGCCAGCAGTCAGGGGGCGCCCGGGAATTCACCCCTCCACTTT. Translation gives CASSQGAPGNSPLHF.

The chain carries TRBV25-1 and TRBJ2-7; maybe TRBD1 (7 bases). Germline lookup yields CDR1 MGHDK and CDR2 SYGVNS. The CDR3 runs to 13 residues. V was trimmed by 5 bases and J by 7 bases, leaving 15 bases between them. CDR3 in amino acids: CASSYYQGGEQYF. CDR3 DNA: TGTGCCAGCAGTTATTACCAGGGGGGTGAGCAGTACTTC.

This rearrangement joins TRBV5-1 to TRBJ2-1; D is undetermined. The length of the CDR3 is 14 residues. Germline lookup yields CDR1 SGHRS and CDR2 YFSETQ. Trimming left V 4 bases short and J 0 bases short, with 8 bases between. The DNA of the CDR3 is TGCGCCAGCAGCGACGGGTTCTCCTACAATGAGCAGTTCTTC. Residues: CASSDGFSYNEQFF.

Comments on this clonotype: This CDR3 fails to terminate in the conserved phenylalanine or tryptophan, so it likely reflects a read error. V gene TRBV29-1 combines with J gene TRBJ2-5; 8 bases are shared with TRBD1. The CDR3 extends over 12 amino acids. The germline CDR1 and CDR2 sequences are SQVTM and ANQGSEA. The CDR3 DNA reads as TGTAGCGTTGCAGGGGGCCAGGAGACCCAGTACTTA. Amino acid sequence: CSVAGGQETQYL.

The CDR3 is CASSGTSGVADTQYF. CDR3 in DNA: TGCGCCAGCAGCGGGACTAGCGGGGTGGCAGATACGCAGTATTTT. The chain combines TRBV5-1 with TRBJ2-3; 13 bases agree with TRBD2. V was clipped by 4 bases and J by 4 bases; unmatched bases: 3. This CDR3 is 15 amino acids long. Germline values: CDR1 SGHRS, CDR2 YFSETQ.

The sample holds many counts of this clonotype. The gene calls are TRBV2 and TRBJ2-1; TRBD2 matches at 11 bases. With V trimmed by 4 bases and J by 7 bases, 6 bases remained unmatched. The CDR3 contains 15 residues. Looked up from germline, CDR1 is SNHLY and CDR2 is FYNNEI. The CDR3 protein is CASSATSGRSNEQFF. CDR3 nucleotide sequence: TGTGCCAGCAGTGCTACTAGCGGGAGATCAAATGAGCAGTTCTTC.

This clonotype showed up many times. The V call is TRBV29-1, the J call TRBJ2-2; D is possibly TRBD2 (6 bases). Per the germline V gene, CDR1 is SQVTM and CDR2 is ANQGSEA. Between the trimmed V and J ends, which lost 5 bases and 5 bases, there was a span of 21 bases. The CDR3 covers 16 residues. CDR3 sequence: CSVNVLPRGITGELFF. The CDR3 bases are TGCAGCGTTAATGTTCTGCCCCGGGGGATTACCGGGGAGCTGTTTTTT.

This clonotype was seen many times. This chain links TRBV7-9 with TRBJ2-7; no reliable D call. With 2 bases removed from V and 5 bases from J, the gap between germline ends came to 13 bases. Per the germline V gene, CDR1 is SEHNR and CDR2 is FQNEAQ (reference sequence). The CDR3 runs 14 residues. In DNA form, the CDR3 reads TGTGCCAGCAGCTTATCAGCCTTAGCCCACGAGCAGTACTTC. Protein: CASSLSALAHEQYF.

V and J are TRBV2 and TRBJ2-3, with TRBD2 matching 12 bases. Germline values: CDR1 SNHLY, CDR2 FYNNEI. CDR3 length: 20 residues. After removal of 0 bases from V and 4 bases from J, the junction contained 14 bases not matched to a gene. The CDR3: CASSEAMTSGSISFADTQYF. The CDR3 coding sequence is TGTGCCAGCAGTGAAGCGATGACTAGCGGGAGTATCAGTTTCGCAGATACGCAGTATTTT.

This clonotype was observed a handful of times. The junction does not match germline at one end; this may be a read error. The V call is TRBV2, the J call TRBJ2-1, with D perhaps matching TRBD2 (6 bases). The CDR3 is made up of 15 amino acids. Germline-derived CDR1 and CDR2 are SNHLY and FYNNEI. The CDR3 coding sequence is TGTGCCAGCACCGGGCTGGCGGGGACGTTATCACCGCCCGTCTTC. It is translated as CASTGLAGTLSPPVF.

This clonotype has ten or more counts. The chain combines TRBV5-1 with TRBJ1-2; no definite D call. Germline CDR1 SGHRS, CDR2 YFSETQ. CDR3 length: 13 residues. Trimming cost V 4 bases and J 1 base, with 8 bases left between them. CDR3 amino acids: CASSDFLNYGYTF. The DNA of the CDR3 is TGCGCCAGCAGCGACTTTCTTAACTATGGCTACACCTTC.

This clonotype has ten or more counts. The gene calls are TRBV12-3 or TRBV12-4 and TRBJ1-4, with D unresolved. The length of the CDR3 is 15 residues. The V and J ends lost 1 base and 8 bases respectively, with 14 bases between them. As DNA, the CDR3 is TGTGCCAGCAGTTTAGGCGGGCTACAAGGCGAAAAACTGTTTTTT. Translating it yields CASSLGGLQGEKLFF.

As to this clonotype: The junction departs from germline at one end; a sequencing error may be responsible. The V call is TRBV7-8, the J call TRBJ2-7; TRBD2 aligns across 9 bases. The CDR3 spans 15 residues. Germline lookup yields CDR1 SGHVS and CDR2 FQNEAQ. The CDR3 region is CAGSFGREGAYEQYF. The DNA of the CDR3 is TGTGCCGGCAGCTTTGGGCGGGAGGGCGCCTACGAGCAGTACTTC. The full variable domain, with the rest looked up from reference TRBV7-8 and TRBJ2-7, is GAGVSQSPRYKVAKRGQDVALRCDPISGHVSLFWYQQALGQGPEFLTYFQNEAQLDKSGLPSDRFFAERPEGSVSTLKIQRTQQEDSAVYLCAGSFGREGAYEQYFGPGTRLTVT.

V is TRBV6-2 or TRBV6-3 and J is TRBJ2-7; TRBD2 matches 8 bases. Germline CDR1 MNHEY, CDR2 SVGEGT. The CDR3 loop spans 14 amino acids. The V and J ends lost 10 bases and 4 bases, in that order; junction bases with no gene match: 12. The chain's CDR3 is CAIRLQRERYEQYF. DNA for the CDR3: TGTGCCATAAGACTCCAGCGGGAGAGATACGAGCAGTACTTC.

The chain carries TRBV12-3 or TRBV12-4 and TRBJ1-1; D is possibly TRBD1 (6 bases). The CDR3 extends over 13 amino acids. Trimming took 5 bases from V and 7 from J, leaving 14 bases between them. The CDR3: CASSISDRNEAFF. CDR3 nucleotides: TGTGCCAGCAGTATCTCCGACAGGAATGAAGCTTTCTTT.

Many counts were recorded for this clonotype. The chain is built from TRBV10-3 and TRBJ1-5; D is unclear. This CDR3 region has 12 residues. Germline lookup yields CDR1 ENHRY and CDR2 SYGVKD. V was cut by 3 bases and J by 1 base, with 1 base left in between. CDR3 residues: CAISDSNQPQHF. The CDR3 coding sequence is TGTGCCATCAGTGACAGCAATCAGCCCCAGCATTTT.

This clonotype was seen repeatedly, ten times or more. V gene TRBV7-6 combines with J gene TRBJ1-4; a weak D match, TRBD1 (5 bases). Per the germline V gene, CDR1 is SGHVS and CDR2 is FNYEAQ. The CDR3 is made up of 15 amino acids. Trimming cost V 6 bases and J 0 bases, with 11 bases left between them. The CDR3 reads CASSFTGATNEKLFF. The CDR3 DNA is TGTGCCAGCAGTTTCACAGGCGCAACTAATGAAAAACTGTTTTTT.

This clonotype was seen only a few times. DNA of the CDR3: TGTGCCAGCAGTTCTTACACTTACAATGAGCAGTTCTTC. Translated: CASSSYTYNEQFF. This sequence joins TRBV12-3 or TRBV12-4 and TRBJ2-1; D unclear. This CDR3 is 13 amino acids long. V shed 4 bases and J shed 4 bases, with 8 bases lying between them.

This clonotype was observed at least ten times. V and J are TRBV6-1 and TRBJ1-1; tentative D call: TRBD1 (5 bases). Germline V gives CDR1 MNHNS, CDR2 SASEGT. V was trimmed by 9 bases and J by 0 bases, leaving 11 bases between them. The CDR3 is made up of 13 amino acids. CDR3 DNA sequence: TGTGCCAGTTGCCAGGACATGAACACTGAAGCTTTCTTT. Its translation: CASCQDMNTEAFF.